This TCR beta chain emerged from a study of T cell responses to AZD1222 COVID-19 vaccine. Comments on this clone: Its antigen is unknown.

Overall study findings and caveats: Per reports, nearly half of all spike-specific TCRs target regions that are unmutated in variants. Vaccination with two AZD1222 doses was followed by a rise in Spike-specific TCR breadth and depth. Baseline antibody screening turned up just a handful of seropositive AZD1222 recipients.

Germline values: CDR1 SNHLY, CDR2 FYNNEI. This CDR3 region has 15 residues. The V and J ends lost 5 bases and 4 bases respectively, with 17 bases between them. TCRdb's copy holds only in-frame clones and misses some; the assay was immunoSEQ multiplex PCR. The data show about 270,000 clones, around 92% seen once. The TCR was taken from an adult who received the AZD1222 COVID-19 vaccine. The rearrangement links TRBV2 to TRBJ1-1; D remains unclear. The starting material was peripheral blood, obtained 28 days after the second AZD1222 dose. The DNA of the CDR3 is TGTGCCAGCAGTCCTAGAGGCAGGTCAAGCACTGAAGCTTTCTTT. Translating it yields CASSPRGRSSTEAFF.